The clone carrying this T cell receptor beta chain was recorded many times. What it recognizes is unknown. The record originates from a study of CD8 T cells in ankylosing spondylitis. Study results and limitations: Previous work reported some of these motif variants in the synovial fluid and blood of reactive arthritis.

TCRdb re-analysed the 5' RACE reads in MiXCR, keeping a single row per CDR3 protein. The sample lists around 40,000 distinct CDR3 sequences, approximately 2.6% occurring once. Germline V gives CDR1 SGDLS, CDR2 YYNGEE. CDR3 length: 14 residues. The V end lost 3 bases, the J end lost 2 bases, and 10 bases lay between the germline ends. The origin of this receptor is a male donor with ankylosing spondylitis or in good health (not recorded which). The J gene is TRBJ2-3, the V gene TRBV9; weak D call: TRBD2 (6 bases). The sequencing input was blood, either unsorted or a sorted T cell fraction (not recorded which). CDR3 in DNA: TGTGCCAGCAGCGCTTGGGACTTCACAGATACGCAGTATTTT. Translated, it gives CASSAWDFTDTQYF.